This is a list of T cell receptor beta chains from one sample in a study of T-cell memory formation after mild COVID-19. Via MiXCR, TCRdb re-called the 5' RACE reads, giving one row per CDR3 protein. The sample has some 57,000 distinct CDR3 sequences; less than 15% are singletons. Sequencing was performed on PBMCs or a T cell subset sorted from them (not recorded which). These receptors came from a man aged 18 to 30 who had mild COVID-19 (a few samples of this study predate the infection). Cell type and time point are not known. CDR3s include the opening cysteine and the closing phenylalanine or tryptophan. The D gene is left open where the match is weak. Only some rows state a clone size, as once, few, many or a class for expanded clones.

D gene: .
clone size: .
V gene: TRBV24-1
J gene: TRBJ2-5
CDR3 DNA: TGTGCCACCGGGGCAGCCAACGGTCAAGAGACCCAGTACTTC
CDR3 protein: CATGAANGQETQYF

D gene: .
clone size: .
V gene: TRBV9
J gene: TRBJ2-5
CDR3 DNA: TGTGCCAGCAGCCCCCACCTCAGCGGGTTTAAGGAGACCCAGTACTTC
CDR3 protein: CASSPHLSGFKETQYF

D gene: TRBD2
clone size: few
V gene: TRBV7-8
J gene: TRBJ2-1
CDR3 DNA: TGTGCCAGCAGCTCTCATGAGAAGGCCAGCGGGAACAATGAGCAGTTCTTC
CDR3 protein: CASSSHEKASGNNEQFF

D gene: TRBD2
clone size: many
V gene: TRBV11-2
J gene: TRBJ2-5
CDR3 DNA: TGTGCCAGCAGCACTAGCGGGGGGGCGGGGACCCAGTACTTC
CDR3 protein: CASSTSGGAGTQYF

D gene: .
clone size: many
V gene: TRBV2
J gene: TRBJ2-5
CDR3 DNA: TGTGCCAGCAGTCTTACCCTGAGCGCGGCTACCGAAGAGACCCAGTACTTC
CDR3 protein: CASSLTLSAATEETQYF

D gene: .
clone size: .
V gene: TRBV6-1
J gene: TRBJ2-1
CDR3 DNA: TGTGCCAGCACCATAGGGGGTTGTTGTGAGCAGTTCTTC
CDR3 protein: CASTIGGCCEQFF

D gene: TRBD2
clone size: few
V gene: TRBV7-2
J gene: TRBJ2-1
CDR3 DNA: TGTGCCAGCAGCTTAGTGCCTAGCGGGGGGGTAATTGAGCAGTTCTTC
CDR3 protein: CASSLVPSGGVIEQFF

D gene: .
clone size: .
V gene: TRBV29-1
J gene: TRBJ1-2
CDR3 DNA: TGCAGCGTTGAATTGTGGGGAGTCTTGGCGAACTATGGCTACACCTTC
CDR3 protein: CSVELWGVLANYGYTF

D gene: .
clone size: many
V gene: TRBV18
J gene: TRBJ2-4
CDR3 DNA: TGTGCCAGCTCACCTGAGAACATTCAGTACTTC
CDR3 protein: CASSPENIQYF

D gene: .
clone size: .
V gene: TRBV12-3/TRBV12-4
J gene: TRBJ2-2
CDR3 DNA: TGTGCAGAGGGGCAGGCGAACACCGGGGAGCTGTTTTTT
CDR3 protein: CAEGQANTGELFF

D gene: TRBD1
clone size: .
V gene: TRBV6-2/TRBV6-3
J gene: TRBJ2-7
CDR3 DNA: TGTGCCAGCAGTCCGGGACAGGGTACGCGTGAGCAGTACTTC
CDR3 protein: CASSPGQGTREQYF

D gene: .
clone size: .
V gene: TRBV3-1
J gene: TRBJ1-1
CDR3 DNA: TGTGCCAGCAGCCAAGTCCCGGAGGGGGCTTTCTTT
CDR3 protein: CASSQVPEGAFF

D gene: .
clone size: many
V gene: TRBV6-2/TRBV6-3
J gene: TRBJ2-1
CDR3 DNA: TGTGCCAGCAGTTACTCAATTAGTTACAATGAGCAGTTCTTC
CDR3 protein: CASSYSISYNEQFF

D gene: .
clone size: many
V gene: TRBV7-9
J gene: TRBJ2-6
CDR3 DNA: TGTGCCAGCAGAAAAACAGGTTCTGGGGCCAACGTCCTGACTTTC
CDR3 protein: CASRKTGSGANVLTF

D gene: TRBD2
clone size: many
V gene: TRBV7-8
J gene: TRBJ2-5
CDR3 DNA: TGTGCCAGCAGCTCTGGGGAGGGGTGGGGGGAGACCCAGTACTTC
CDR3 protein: CASSSGEGWGETQYF

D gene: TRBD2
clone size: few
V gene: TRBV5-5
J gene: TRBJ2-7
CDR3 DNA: TGTGCCAGCAGCTCGGGGGGGCCGAATTACGAGCAGTACTTC
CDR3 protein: CASSSGGPNYEQYF

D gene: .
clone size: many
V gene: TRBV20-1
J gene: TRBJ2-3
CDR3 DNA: TGCAGTGCCCGGACCCTAGGTAGCACAGATACGCAGTATTTT
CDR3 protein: CSARTLGSTDTQYF

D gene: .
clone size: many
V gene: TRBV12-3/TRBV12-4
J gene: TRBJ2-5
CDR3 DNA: TGTGCCAGCAGACTCCAAGAGACCCAGTACTTC
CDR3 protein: CASRLQETQYF

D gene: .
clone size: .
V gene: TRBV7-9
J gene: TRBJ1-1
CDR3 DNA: TGTGCCAGCAGCTTCCAGGCGGTCGGCACTGAAGCTTTCTTT
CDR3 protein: CASSFQAVGTEAFF

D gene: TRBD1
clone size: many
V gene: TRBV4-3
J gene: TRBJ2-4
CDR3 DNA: TGCGCCAGCAGCTTAACCGGGAAGGGGGCCATTCAGTACTTC
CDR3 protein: CASSLTGKGAIQYF

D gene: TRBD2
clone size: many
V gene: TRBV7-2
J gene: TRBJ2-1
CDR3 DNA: TGTGCCAGCAGCCCCGGACTAGCGGGGAACCCTTACAATGAGCAGTTCTTC
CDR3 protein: CASSPGLAGNPYNEQFF

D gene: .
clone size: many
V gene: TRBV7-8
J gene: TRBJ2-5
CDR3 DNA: TGTGCCAGCAGCACCGAAAGAGGGGGGAGAGAGACCCAGTACTTC
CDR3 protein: CASSTERGGRETQYF

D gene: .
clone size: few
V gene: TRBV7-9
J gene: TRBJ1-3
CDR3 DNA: TGTGCCAGCAGCTCATCAGGGTCGGGAAACACCATATATTTT
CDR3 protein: CASSSSGSGNTIYF

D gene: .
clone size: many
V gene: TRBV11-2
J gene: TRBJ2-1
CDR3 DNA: TGTGCCAGCAGCTTGCACGGGTTGACGGACTCCTACAATGAGCAGTTCTTC
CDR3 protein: CASSLHGLTDSYNEQFF

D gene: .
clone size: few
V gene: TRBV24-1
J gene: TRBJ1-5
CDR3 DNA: TGTGCCACCAGTGATTTGGAAGGGGATCAGCCCCAGCATTTT
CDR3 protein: CATSDLEGDQPQHF

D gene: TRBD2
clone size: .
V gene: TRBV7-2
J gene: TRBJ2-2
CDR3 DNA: TGTGCCAGCAGCTTAATGCTAGCGGGGAACACCGGGGAGCTGTTTTTT
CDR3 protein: CASSLMLAGNTGELFF

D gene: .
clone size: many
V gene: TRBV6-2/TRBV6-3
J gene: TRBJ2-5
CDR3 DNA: TGTGCCAGCAGTTATTCCAGGGTATGGACCCAGTACTTC
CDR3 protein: CASSYSRVWTQYF

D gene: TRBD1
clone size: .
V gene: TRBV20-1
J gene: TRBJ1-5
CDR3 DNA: TGCAGTGCTAGAGTCTCAGGGGGACAGCCCCAGCATTTT
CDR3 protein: CSARVSGGQPQHF

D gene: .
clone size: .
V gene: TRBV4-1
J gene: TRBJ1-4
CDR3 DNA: TGCGCCAGCAGCCAAGTCACGCCCGCTAAACTGTTTTTT
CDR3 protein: CASSQVTPAKLFF

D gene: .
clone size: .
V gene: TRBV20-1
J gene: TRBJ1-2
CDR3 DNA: TGCAGTGCTAGCCCGCTAAACGTCTATGGCTACACCTTC
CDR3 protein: CSASPLNVYGYTF

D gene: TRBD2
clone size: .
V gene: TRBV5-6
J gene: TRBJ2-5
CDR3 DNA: TGTGCCAGCACCCGACTAGCTCAGGAGACCCAGTACTTC
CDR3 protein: CASTRLAQETQYF

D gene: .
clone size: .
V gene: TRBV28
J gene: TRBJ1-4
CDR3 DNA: TGTGCCAGCACCAGGGGAGGTGAAAAACTGTTTTTT
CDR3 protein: CASTRGGEKLFF

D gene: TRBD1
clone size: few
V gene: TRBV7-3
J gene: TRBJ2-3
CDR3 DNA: TGTGCCAGCAGCTTAAGGGGGACAGGGGGCACAGATACGCAGTATTTT
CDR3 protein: CASSLRGTGGTDTQYF

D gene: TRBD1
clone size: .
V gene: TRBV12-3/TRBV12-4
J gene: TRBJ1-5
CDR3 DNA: TGTGCCAGTCTAGGGGGCAGGGGCAATCAGCCCCAGCATTTT
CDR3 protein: CASLGGRGNQPQHF

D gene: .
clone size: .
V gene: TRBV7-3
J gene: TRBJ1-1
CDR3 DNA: TGTGCCAGCAGCTCCCTCGGGATGAACACTGAAGCTTTCTTT
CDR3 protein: CASSSLGMNTEAFF

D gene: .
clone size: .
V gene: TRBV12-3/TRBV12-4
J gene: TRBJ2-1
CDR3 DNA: TGTGCCAGCAGTTTTGGCGGGACAACCTACAATGAGCAGTTCTTC
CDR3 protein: CASSFGGTTYNEQFF

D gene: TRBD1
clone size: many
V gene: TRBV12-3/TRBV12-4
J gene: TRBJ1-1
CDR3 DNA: TGTGCCAGCACGGGCGGGACAGGGATATCTGAAGCTTTCTTT
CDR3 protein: CASTGGTGISEAFF

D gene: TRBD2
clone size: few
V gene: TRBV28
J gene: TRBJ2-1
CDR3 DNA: TGTGCCAGCAGTTCGACTAGCGGGGGGTACAATGAGCAGTTCTTC
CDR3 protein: CASSSTSGGYNEQFF

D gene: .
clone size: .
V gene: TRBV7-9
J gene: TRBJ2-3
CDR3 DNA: TGTGCCAGCAGCTCGAACTCCGGAGATACGCAGTATTTT
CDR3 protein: CASSSNSGDTQYF

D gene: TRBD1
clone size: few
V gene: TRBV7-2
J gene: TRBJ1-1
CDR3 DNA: TGTGCCAGCAGCTTAAGTGTGGGACAGCCTGAAGCTTTCTTT
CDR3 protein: CASSLSVGQPEAFF